The 26 T cell receptor beta chains below were found in one sample sequenced in a study of shared clonotypes between healthy human individuals. Assay: immunoSEQ multiplex PCR; the TCRdb copy retains only in-frame clones and omits some. The data hold 1 million to 1.2 million clones, with around three quarters observed a single time. The sequencing input was memory CD4+ T cells from PBMCs. Subset reported: CD45RA-negative fraction. The source of these receptors is a man aged 18 to 29 in good health. Some clones in this sample may be carry-over from other donors' samples.

The chain employs TRBV5-1 and TRBJ2-7; 8 bases are shared with TRBD2. The junction had 3 bases not matched to a gene; V was cut back by 1 base and J by 0 bases. Germline V gene data show CDR1 as SGHRS and CDR2 as YFSETQ. The CDR3 spans 15 residues. The CDR3 nucleotides are TGCGCCAGCAGCTTGCGGCGGGAGGTCTCCTACGAGCAGTACTTC. This encodes CASSLRREVSYEQYF.

The rearrangement joins TRBV4-2 to TRBJ2-7; the D gene is possibly TRBD1 (7 bases). The CDR3 length is 14 residues. The germline V gene has CDR1 LGHNA and CDR2 YNFKEQ. Trimming shortened V by 4 bases and J by 0 bases, and 10 bases separated the two germline ends. The CDR3 protein is CASSRRDSSYEQYF. The CDR3 DNA reads TGTGCCAGCAGCCGGCGGGACAGCTCCTACGAGCAGTACTTC.

V usage is TRBV10-3 and J usage is TRBJ2-7; D is possibly TRBD2 (6 bases). Germline V gene sequence: CDR1 ENHRY, CDR2 SYGVKD. With 0 bases removed from V and 3 bases from J, the gap between germline ends came to 15 bases. This CDR3 has 16 amino acids. The CDR3 region is CAISESWGVTNYEQYF. DNA for the CDR3: TGTGCCATCAGTGAGTCGTGGGGGGTCACTAACTACGAGCAGTACTTC.

The rearrangement uses TRBV5-4 and TRBJ1-1, with no clear D. The germline V gene has CDR1 SGHNT and CDR2 YYREEE (reference sequence). This CDR3 contains 17 residues. Trimming cost V 4 bases and J 0 bases, with 19 bases left between them. For the CDR3, the DNA is TGTGCCAGCAGCCTGCGCCAGAGGCACGCAGTGAACACTGAAGCTTTCTTT. This sequence encodes CASSLRQRHAVNTEAFF.

The CDR3 loop is CASSPQSGRTSNTGELFF. Here the CDR3 DNA reads TGTGCCAGCTCACCACAGAGCGGGAGGACTTCGAACACCGGGGAGCTGTTTTTT. The chain couples TRBV18 to TRBJ2-2; 9 nucleotides line up with TRBD2. Germline V gene sequence: CDR1 KGHSH, CDR2 LQKENI. The CDR3 is 18 residues long. Trimming cost V 1 base and J 0 bases; bases outside gene matches: 6.

V usage is TRBV28 and J usage is TRBJ1-2; 10 bases map to TRBD1. Germline CDR1 and CDR2: MDHEN and SYDVKM. V shed 10 bases and J 2 bases; nucleotides not matched to a gene: 4. The CDR3 is made up of 13 amino acids. The CDR3 here is CATPGQGNYGYTF. CDR3 nucleotides: TGTGCCACCCCGGGACAGGGGAACTATGGCTACACCTTC.

This clone was seen many times. The V call is TRBV18, the J call TRBJ1-3, with TRBD1 as a possible D gene (5 bases). The CDR3 loop spans 16 amino acids. V was clipped by 0 bases and J by 2 bases, with 11 bases between them. From germline, CDR1 is KGHSH and CDR2 LQKENI. The CDR3 bases are TGTGCCAGCTCACCACCGTCGGGGGACGCTGGAAACACCATATATTTT. It specifies CASSPPSGDAGNTIYF. Variable domain in full (rest from reference TRBV18 and TRBJ1-3): NAGVMQNPRHLVRRRGQEARLRCSPMKGHSHVYWYRQLPEEGLKFMVYLQKENIIDESGMPKERFSAEFPKEGPSILRIQQVVRGDSAAYFCASSPPSGDAGNTIYFGEGSWLTVV.

CDR3 in amino acids: CASSESVGANEQFF. The CDR3 nucleotides read TGCGCCAGCAGTGAGTCGGTCGGGGCCAATGAGCAGTTCTTC. The chain carries TRBV10-1 and TRBJ2-1; D is possibly TRBD1 or TRBD2 (5 bases each). Trimming took 0 bases from V and 6 from J, leaving 9 bases between them. The germline CDR1 and CDR2 sequences are WNHNN and SYGVQD (reference sequence). This CDR3 has 14 residues.

This chain connects TRBV4-3 to TRBJ2-3, with TRBD1 as a possible D gene (5 bases). The CDR3 has 16 amino acids. The V end lost 0 bases, the J end lost 3 bases, and 13 bases lay between the germline ends. CDR1 LGHNA and CDR2 YSLEER come from the germline V gene. The CDR3 sequence is CASSQDQGDLTDTQYF. Written as DNA, the CDR3 is TGCGCCAGCAGCCAAGACCAGGGTGATCTGACAGATACGCAGTATTTT.

The table lists this clone with a few counts. The chain joins TRBV5-1 to TRBJ2-1; D uncertain. With 5 bases removed from V and 2 bases from J, the gap between germline ends came to 17 bases. Germline CDR1 reads SGHRS; CDR2 reads YFSETQ. CDR3 size: 16 residues. In nucleotides, the CDR3 is TGCGCCAGCAGTTCTGGGCCCGGACCGCCCTACAATGAGCAGTTCTTC. It codes for CASSSGPGPPYNEQFF. Drawing the rest from reference TRBV5-1 and TRBJ2-1, the complete variable domain is KAGVTQTPRYLIKTRGQQVTLSCSPISGHRSVSWYQQTPGQGLQFLFEYFSETQRNKGNFPGRFSGRQFSNSRSEMNVSTLELGDSALYLCASSSGPGPPYNEQFFGPGTRLTVL.

The chain employs TRBV6-6 and TRBJ1-5; D perhaps matches TRBD1 (6 bases). V lost 7 bases to trimming and J lost 7 bases, with 11 bases between them. From germline, CDR1 is MNHNY and CDR2 SVGAGI (reference sequence). The CDR3 is 12 residues long. CDR3 DNA: TGTGCCAGCACCCGGGGGGGCCAGCCCCAGCATTTT. Its translation: CASTRGGQPQHF.

The gene calls are TRBV28 and TRBJ2-5, with D maybe TRBD1 (5 bases). The V end was cut by 2 bases, the J end by 3 bases, with 10 bases between. Germline loops: CDR1 MDHEN, CDR2 SYDVKM. The CDR3 spans 14 residues. The CDR3 bases are TGTGCCAGCAGTTTACCGCAACAGGAAGAGACCCAGTACTTC. Amino acid sequence: CASSLPQQEETQYF. The full variable domain, completed using reference TRBV28 and TRBJ2-5, is DVKVTQSSRYLVKRTGEKVFLECVQDMDHENMFWYRQDPGLGLRLIYFSYDVKMKEKGDIPEGYSVSREKKERFSLILESASTNQTSMYLCASSLPQQEETQYFGPGTRLLVL.

The chain links TRBV18 to TRBJ1-1, with no clear D. The CDR3 has 12 residues. The V end was cut by 7 bases, the J end by 2 bases, with 8 bases between. Germline CDR1 and CDR2: KGHSH and LQKENI. CDR3: CASLGRNTEAFF. The CDR3 DNA reads TGTGCCAGCTTAGGCCGAAACACTGAAGCTTTCTTT.

The V call is TRBV4-3, the J call TRBJ2-3; 9 bases align to TRBD2. Germline-derived CDR1 and CDR2 are LGHNA and YSLEER. J lost 5 bases, V lost 2 bases, and 5 bases had no gene match. CDR3 length: 15 amino acids. This CDR3 reads CASSQRWREGDTQYF. CDR3 bases: TGCGCCAGCAGCCAACGATGGCGGGAGGGAGATACGCAGTATTTT.

The chain employs TRBV7-6 and TRBJ2-3; D remains unclear. V shed 3 bases and J shed 3 bases, with 4 bases lying between them. Germline CDR1 and CDR2: SGHVS and FNYEAQ. There are 12 residues in the CDR3. CDR3 region: CASSFRTDTQYF. The CDR3 DNA reads TGTGCCAGCAGCTTCAGAACAGATACGCAGTATTTT. The full variable domain, with the rest looked up from reference TRBV7-6 and TRBJ2-3, is GAGVSQSPRYKVTKRGQDVALRCDPISGHVSLYWYRQALGQGPEFLTYFNYEAQQDKSGLPNDRFSAERPEGSISTLTIQRTEQRDSAMYRCASSFRTDTQYFGPGTRLTVL.

This clone turned up a few times. This CDR3 reads CASTRTDSTINQPQHF. CDR3 DNA sequence: TGTGCCAGCACCCGGACAGATTCTACGATCAATCAGCCCCAGCATTTT. The chain has TRBV7-9 and TRBJ1-5, with a tentative D call TRBD1 (6 bases). Trimming left V 7 bases short and J 3 bases short, with 19 bases between. The CDR3 is made up of 16 amino acids. Germline CDR1 reads SEHNR; CDR2 reads FQNEAQ (reference sequence).

This clone has a single count. V usage is TRBV5-1 and J usage is TRBJ2-3; TRBD1 or TRBD2 may be the D gene (5 bases each). The germline V and J ends were trimmed by 0 bases and 0 bases, with 8 bases remaining between them. Germline CDR1 reads SGHRS; CDR2 reads YFSETQ. The CDR3 length is 15 residues. Here the CDR3 DNA reads TGCGCCAGCAGCTTGGACAGGACTAGCACAGATACGCAGTATTTT. Translating it yields CASSLDRTSTDTQYF.

This clone has a single count. V and J are TRBV28 and TRBJ1-1; D is uncertain. The CDR3 contains 15 residues. V lost 5 bases, J lost 0 bases, and 13 bases lay in between. Germline CDR1 and CDR2: MDHEN and SYDVKM. The CDR3 loop is CASSPSDGMNTEAFF. The CDR3 DNA reads as TGTGCCAGCAGTCCGTCGGACGGAATGAACACTGAAGCTTTCTTT. Filled out from reference TRBV28 and TRBJ1-1, the complete variable domain reads DVKVTQSSRYLVKRTGEKVFLECVQDMDHENMFWYRQDPGLGLRLIYFSYDVKMKEKGDIPEGYSVSREKKERFSLILESASTNQTSMYLCASSPSDGMNTEAFFGQGTRLTVV.

This chain uses TRBV29-1 with TRBJ2-5; no clear D. The CDR3 extends over 12 amino acids. The V end was cut by 3 bases, the J end by 2 bases, with 7 bases between. CDR1 is SQVTM, CDR2 ANQGSEA, per germline. CDR3 sequence: CSVDRIQETQYF. As DNA, the CDR3 is TGCAGCGTTGACAGAATACAAGAGACCCAGTACTTC.

The chain recombines TRBV6-6 with TRBJ1-4; D possibly corresponds to TRBD1 (5 bases). Germline assignment: CDR1 MNHNY and CDR2 SVGAGI (reference sequence). V lost 4 bases to trimming and J lost 8 bases, with 14 bases between them. This CDR3 is built from 14 residues. The CDR3, as DNA: TGTGCCAGCAGTTGGGACGCAACGGGGGAAAAACTGTTTTTT. This translates into CASSWDATGEKLFF.

The chain couples TRBV29-1 to TRBJ1-1; no clear D. Trimming stripped 3 bases from V and 2 bases from J, with 13 bases between. The CDR3 has 14 residues. The V gene's germline CDR1 is SQVTM and CDR2 ANQGSEA. The CDR3 DNA is TGCAGCGTTGAGGCGGGATCCGGCAACACTGAAGCTTTCTTT. Translating gives CSVEAGSGNTEAFF.

This chain links TRBV28 with TRBJ2-1; D call uncertain. From germline, CDR1 is MDHEN and CDR2 SYDVKM. CDR3 length equals 14 residues. Trimming cost V 6 bases and J 8 bases, with 17 bases left between them. This CDR3 is CASSSGSFPYEQFF. CDR3 coding DNA: TGTGCCAGCAGCTCTGGGTCCTTTCCTTATGAGCAGTTCTTC.

The rearrangement links TRBV6-5 to TRBJ1-5; D uncertain. Germline loops: CDR1 MNHEY, CDR2 SVGAGI. The CDR3 totals 14 residues. The germline V and J ends were trimmed by 2 bases and 6 bases, with 11 bases remaining between them. The CDR3 coding sequence is TGTGCCAGCAGTTACGAAAAATCGGCTCAGCCCCAGCATTTT. Protein: CASSYEKSAQPQHF.

To note about this clone: Other DNA sequences in the same sample also yield this CDR3. The chain has TRBV19 and TRBJ2-7; 8 bases map to TRBD2. CDR1 is LNHDA, CDR2 SQIVND, per germline (reference sequence). The ends lost 5 bases at V and 3 bases at J; junction bases unmatched: 3. This CDR3 contains 13 residues. The CDR3 nucleotides read TGTGCCAGTAGTGCGAGCGGGAGCTACGAGCAGTACTTC. Protein product: CASSASGSYEQYF. Complete variable domain (other parts from reference TRBV19 and TRBJ2-7): DGGITQSPKYLFRKEGQNVTLSCEQNLNHDAMYWYRQDPGQGLRLIYYSQIVNDFQKGDIAEGYSVSREKKESFPLTVTSAQKNPTAFYLCASSASGSYEQYFGPGTRLTVT.

This clone was recorded only once. CDR3 amino acids: CSVVSGAHEQYF. The CDR3 DNA follows: TGCAGCGTTGTGAGCGGGGCCCACGAGCAGTACTTC. The genes are TRBV29-1 and TRBJ2-7; TRBD2 agrees at 7 bases. This CDR3 comprises 12 residues. Germline loops: CDR1 SQVTM, CDR2 ANQGSEA. With 4 bases clipped from V and 5 bases from J, the junction kept 5 bases outside the gene matches.

The CDR3 here is CASSSPPTTYEQYF. The CDR3 DNA sequence: TGTGCCAGCAGTTCACCTCCGACTACCTACGAGCAGTACTTC. This sequence joins TRBV27 and TRBJ2-7, with a tentative D call TRBD2 (5 bases). CDR1 and CDR2 from the germline V gene are MNHEY and SMNVEV (reference sequence). The V and J ends lost 4 bases and 2 bases respectively, with 12 bases between them. The CDR3 covers 14 residues.